Listed below are T cell receptor beta chains from one sample, sequenced in a study of blood T cells in healthy people across ages. Each CDR3 protein is one row after TCRdb ran MiXCR on the 5' RACE reads. The data show about 970,000 distinct CDR3 sequences, roughly 51% seen once. What was sequenced was blood. The source of these receptors is a woman in her sixties in good health. The CDR3 runs from the conserved cysteine through the conserved F or W. A D gene is named only where the DNA matches it firmly. Clone sizes are given selectively: once, few, many, or a class where the clone is expanded.

V	size	D	J	CDR3	DNA
TRBV5-1	few	TRBD2	TRBJ2-1	CASSLWEGRDNEQFF	TGCGCCAGCAGCTTGTGGGAGGGCCGAGACAATGAGCAGTTCTTC
TRBV20-1	NA	TRBD2	TRBJ2-7	CSASRRGLPYEQYF	TGCAGTGCTAGTAGGCGGGGGTTACCCTACGAGCAGTACTTC
TRBV9	NA	NA	TRBJ2-7	CANSLAWGEQYF	TGTGCCAACAGCTTAGCGTGGGGCGAGCAGTACTTC
TRBV6-2/TRBV6-3	NA	NA	TRBJ2-5	CASSPTQYYQRYF	TGTGCCAGCAGTCCTACGCAATACTATCAACGGTACTTC
TRBV6-2/TRBV6-3	NA	NA	TRBJ1-5	CASSYVSNQPQHF	TGTGCCAGCAGTTACGTTAGCAATCAGCCCCAGCATTTT
TRBV29-1	once	NA	TRBJ1-1	CSVKSMNTVAFF	TGCAGTGTTAAGAGCATGAACACTGTAGCTTTCTTT
TRBV7-8	NA	TRBD1	TRBJ1-1	CASSLGGTGVFGAEAFF	TGTGCCAGCAGCTTAGGCGGGACAGGGGTTTTTGGAGCTGAAGCTTTCTTT
TRBV7-2	few	TRBD2	TRBJ2-7	CASSATLAGDFEQYF	TGTGCCAGCAGCGCAACCCTAGCGGGAGATTTCGAGCAGTACTTC
TRBV7-9	few	NA	TRBJ2-7	CASSLGVDGPTYEQYF	TGTGCCAGCAGCTTAGGGGTAGACGGGCCCACCTACGAGCAGTACTTC
TRBV28	NA	TRBD2	TRBJ2-7	CASSLSQGLPSNEQYF	TGTGCCAGCAGTTTATCGCAGGGACTACCCTCGAACGAGCAGTACTTC
TRBV7-2	NA	TRBD1	TRBJ2-3	CASSLVRTGERRQYF	TGTGCCAGCAGCCTAGTACGGACAGGGGAAAGGAGGCAGTATTTT
TRBV13	NA	NA	TRBJ2-4	CASSFRGQQYF	TGTGCCAGCAGCTTCCGGGGTCAGCAGTACTTC
TRBV7-8	few	NA	TRBJ2-3	CASSLNPLADTQYF	TGTGCCAGCAGCTTAAACCCATTAGCGGATACGCAGTATTTT
TRBV20-1	NA	TRBD2	TRBJ2-1	CSARLFSGRTRYEQFF	TGCAGTGCTAGACTTTTCAGCGGGAGAACTCGGTATGAGCAGTTCTTC
TRBV5-1	NA	NA	TRBJ1-2	CVSSQRDVRGYTF	TGCGTCAGCAGTCAACGGGACGTGCGTGGCTACACCTTC
TRBV7-2	NA	NA	TRBJ1-2	CASSLTRNQIYGYTF	TGTGCCAGCAGCTTAACCCGGAATCAAATCTATGGCTACACCTTC
TRBV6-6	few	TRBD1	TRBJ2-1	CASSYGTGGRYNEQFF	TGTGCCAGCAGTTACGGGACAGGGGGAAGATACAATGAGCAGTTCTTC
TRBV15	few	NA	TRBJ2-5	CATSRDLAETQYF	TGTGCCACCAGCAGAGATCTTGCGGAGACCCAGTACTTC
TRBV20-1	NA	TRBD2	TRBJ2-5	CSARVTDASGGPKETQYF	TGCAGTGCTAGAGTCACTGATGCTAGCGGGGGGCCGAAAGAGACCCAGTACTTC
TRBV7-9	few	NA	TRBJ2-7	CASSTSLGAQYF	TGTGCCAGCAGCACCAGTTTAGGGGCTCAGTACTTC
TRBV15	NA	TRBD2	TRBJ2-5	CATTWTSGAQGTQYF	TGTGCCACCACCTGGACTAGCGGGGCTCAAGGGACCCAGTACTTC
TRBV6-2/TRBV6-3	NA	NA	TRBJ2-7	CASSYMRSRELEQYF	TGTGCCAGCAGTTACATGAGGAGTCGGGAGCTCGAGCAGTACTTC
TRBV28	NA	NA	TRBJ1-2	CASSSTQDDYGYTF	TGTGCCAGCAGTTCCACACAGGACGACTATGGCTACACCTTC
TRBV4-2	NA	NA	TRBJ1-3	CASSQGTDPGNTIYF	TGTGCCAGCAGCCAGGGAACAGACCCTGGAAACACCATATATTTT